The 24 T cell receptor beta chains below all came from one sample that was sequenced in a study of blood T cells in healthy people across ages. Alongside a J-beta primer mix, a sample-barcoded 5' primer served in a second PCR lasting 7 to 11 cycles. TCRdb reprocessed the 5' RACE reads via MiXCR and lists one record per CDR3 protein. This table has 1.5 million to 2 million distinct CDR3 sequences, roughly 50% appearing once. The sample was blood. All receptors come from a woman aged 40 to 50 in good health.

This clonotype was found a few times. This CDR3 is CASSNQRGTKETQYF. The CDR3 DNA follows: TGTGCCAGCAGCAACCAAAGGGGGACCAAAGAGACCCAGTACTTC. V gene TRBV28 combines with J gene TRBJ2-5; perhaps TRBD1 as D (6 bases). The V end was cut by 6 bases, the J end by 3 bases, with 17 bases between. CDR1 MDHEN and CDR2 SYDVKM come from the germline V gene. This CDR3 comprises 15 residues.

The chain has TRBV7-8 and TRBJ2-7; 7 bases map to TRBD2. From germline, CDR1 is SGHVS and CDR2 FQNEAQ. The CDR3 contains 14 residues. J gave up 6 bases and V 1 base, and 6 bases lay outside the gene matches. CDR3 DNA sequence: TGTGCCAGCAGCTTAGTGGGGGGGTCAGCCGAGCAGTACTTC. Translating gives CASSLVGGSAEQYF.

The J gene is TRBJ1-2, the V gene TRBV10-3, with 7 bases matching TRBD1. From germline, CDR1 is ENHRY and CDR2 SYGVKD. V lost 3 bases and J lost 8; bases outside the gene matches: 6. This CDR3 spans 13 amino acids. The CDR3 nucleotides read TGTGCCATCAGTGATCCAGGGGGAGGGGGCTACACCTTC. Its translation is CAISDPGGGGYTF.

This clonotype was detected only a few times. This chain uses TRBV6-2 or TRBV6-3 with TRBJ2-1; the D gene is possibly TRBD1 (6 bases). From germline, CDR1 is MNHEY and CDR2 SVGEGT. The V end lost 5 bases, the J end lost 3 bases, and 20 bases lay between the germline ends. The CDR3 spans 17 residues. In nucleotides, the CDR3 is TGTGCCAGCAGTCAATCCGGGACACTTAGTTACTACAATGAGCAGTTCTTC. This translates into CASSQSGTLSYYNEQFF.

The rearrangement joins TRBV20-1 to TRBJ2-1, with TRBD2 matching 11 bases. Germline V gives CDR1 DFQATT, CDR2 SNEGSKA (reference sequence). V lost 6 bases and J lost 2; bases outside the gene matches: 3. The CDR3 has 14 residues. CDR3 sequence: CSAHSGGAYNEQFF. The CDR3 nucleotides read TGCAGTGCCCATAGCGGGGGGGCCTACAATGAGCAGTTCTTC.

The DNA for the CDR3 is TGTGCCAGCAGGAAACCCTGGACGATTGAGGCGCCCAACGAGCAGTACTTC. Its protein product is CASRKPWTIEAPNEQYF. The chain recombines TRBV21-1 with TRBJ2-7; the D call of TRBD1 is as the table states it, not checked on the DNA. TRBV21-1 is a recognized pseudogene. The CDR3 has 17 residues.

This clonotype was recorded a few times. The CDR3 loop is CASSQDGERKETQYF. DNA for the CDR3: TGTGCCAGCAGCCAAGATGGGGAAAGGAAAGAGACCCAGTACTTC. This sequence joins TRBV4-2 and TRBJ2-5; D remains unclear. Per the germline V gene, CDR1 is LGHNA and CDR2 is YNFKEQ. This CDR3 contains 15 residues. The V end lost 0 bases, the J end lost 3 bases, and 11 bases lay between the germline ends.

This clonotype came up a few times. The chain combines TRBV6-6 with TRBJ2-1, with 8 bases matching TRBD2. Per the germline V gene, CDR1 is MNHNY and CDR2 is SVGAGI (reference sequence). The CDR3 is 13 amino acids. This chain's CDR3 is CGAGGGSNNEQFF. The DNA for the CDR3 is TGTGGGGCCGGGGGGGGATCGAACAATGAGCAGTTCTTC.

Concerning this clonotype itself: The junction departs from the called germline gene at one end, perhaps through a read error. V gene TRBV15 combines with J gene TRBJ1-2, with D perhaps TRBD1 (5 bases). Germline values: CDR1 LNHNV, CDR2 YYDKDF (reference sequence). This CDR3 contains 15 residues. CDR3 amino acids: CATSRDRATNYSYTF. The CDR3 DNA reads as TGTGCCACCAGCAGAGACAGGGCCACTAACTATAGCTACACCTTC.

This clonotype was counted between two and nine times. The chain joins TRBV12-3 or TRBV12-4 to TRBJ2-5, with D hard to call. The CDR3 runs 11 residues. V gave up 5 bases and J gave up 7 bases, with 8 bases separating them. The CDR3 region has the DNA TGTGCCAGCAGTACCTCAGGGACCCAGTACTTC. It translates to CASSTSGTQYF.

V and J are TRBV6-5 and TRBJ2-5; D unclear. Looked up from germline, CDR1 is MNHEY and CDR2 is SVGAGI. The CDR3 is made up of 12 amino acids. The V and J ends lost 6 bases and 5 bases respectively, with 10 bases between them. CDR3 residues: CASRGRMETQYF. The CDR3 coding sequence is TGTGCCAGCAGGGGAAGGATGGAGACCCAGTACTTC.

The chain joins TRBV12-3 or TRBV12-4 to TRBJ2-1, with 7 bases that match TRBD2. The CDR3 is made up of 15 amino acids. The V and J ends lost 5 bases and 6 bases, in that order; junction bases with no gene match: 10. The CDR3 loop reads CASSPPGGGSNEQFF. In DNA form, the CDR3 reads TGTGCCAGCAGTCCACCGGGAGGAGGGAGCAATGAGCAGTTCTTC.

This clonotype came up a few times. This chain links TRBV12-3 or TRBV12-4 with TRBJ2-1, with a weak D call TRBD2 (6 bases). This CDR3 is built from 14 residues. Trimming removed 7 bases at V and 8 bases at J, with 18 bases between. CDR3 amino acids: CASTLGGFAHEQFF. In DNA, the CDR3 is TGTGCCAGCACCCTCGGGGGATTCGCCCATGAGCAGTTCTTC.

CDR3 in DNA: TGTGCCAGCTCACGAAGGGCCGGGAGCTACGAGCAGTACTTC. This gives the protein CASSRRAGSYEQYF. The chain couples TRBV18 to TRBJ2-5, with D perhaps TRBD2 (6 bases). The J call may not be correct, given that the DNA end is closer to TRBJ2-7. This CDR3 contains 14 residues. In germline, CDR1 is KGHSH, CDR2 LQKENI.

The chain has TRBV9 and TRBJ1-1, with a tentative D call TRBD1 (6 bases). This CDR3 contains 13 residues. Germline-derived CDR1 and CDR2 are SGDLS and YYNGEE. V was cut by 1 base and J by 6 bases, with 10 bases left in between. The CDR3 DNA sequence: TGTGCCAGCAGCGTAAAGACAGGATCTGAAGCTTTCTTT. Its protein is CASSVKTGSEAFF.

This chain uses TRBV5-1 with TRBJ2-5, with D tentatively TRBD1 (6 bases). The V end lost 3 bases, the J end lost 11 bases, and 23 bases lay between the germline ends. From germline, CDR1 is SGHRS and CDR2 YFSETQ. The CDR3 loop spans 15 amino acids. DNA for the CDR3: TGCGCCAGCAGCTCAGGGGTACCCCGGACCGGGGAGCAGTACTTC. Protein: CASSSGVPRTGEQYF.

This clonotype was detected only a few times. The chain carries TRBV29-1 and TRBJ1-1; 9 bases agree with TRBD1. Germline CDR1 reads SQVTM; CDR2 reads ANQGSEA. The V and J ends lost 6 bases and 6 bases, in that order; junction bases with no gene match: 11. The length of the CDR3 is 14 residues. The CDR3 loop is CSVAGTGFTSEAFF. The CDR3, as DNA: TGCAGCGTCGCCGGGACAGGGTTTACTTCTGAAGCTTTCTTT.

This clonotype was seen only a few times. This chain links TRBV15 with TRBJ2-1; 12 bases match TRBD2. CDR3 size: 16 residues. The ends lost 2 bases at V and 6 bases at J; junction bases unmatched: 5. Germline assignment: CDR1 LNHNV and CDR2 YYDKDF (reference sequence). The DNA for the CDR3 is TGTGCCACCAGCAGACTAGGACTAGCGGGGACCAATGAGCAGTTCTTC. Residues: CATSRLGLAGTNEQFF.

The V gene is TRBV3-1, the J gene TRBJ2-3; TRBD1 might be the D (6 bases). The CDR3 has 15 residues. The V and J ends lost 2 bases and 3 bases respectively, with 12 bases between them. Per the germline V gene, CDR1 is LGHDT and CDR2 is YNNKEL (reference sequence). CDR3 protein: CASSQRGQRTDTQYF. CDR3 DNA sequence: TGTGCCAGCAGCCAAAGAGGACAGAGGACAGATACGCAGTATTTT.

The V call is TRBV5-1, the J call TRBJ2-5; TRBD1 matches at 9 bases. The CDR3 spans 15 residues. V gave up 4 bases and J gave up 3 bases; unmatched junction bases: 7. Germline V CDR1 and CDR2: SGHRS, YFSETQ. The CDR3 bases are TGCGCCAGCAGCCCAACAGGGGGCCAAGAAGAGACCCAGTACTTC. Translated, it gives CASSPTGGQEETQYF.

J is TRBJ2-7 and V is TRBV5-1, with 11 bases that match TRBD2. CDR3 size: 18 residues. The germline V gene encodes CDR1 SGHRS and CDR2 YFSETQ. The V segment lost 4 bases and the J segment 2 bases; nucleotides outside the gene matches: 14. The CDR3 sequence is CASSARMQGTSGTYEQYF. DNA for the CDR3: TGCGCCAGCAGCGCCCGGATGCAAGGGACTAGCGGAACCTACGAGCAGTACTTC.

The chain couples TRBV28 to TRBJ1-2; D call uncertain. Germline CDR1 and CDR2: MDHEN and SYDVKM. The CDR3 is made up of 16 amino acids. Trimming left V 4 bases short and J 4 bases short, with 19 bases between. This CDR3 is CASSYGIRRRIYGYTF. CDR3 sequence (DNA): TGTGCCAGCAGTTATGGAATCCGACGGCGGATCTATGGCTACACCTTC.

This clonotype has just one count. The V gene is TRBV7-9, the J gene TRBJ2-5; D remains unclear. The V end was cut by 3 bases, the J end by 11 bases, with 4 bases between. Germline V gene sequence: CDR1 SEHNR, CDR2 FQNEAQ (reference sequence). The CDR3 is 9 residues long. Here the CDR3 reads CASSFDQYF. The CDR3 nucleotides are TGTGCCAGCAGCTTTGATCAGTACTTC.

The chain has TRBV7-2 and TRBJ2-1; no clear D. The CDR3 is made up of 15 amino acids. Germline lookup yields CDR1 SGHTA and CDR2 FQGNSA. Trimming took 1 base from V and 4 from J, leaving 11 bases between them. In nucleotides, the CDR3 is TGTGCCAGCAGCTTAGGACGTTCTTTATACAATGAGCAGTTCTTC. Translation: CASSLGRSLYNEQFF.